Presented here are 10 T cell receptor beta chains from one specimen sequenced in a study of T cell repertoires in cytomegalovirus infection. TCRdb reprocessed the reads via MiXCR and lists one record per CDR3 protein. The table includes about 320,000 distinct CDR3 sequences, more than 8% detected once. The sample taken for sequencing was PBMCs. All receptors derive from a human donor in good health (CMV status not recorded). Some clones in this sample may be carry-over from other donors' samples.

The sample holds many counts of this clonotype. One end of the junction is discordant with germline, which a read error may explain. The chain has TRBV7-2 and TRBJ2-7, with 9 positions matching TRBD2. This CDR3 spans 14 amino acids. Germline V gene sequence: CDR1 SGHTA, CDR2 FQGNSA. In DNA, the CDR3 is TGTGCCAGCAGCGTAGCGGGAGTTATCTACGAGCAGTACTTC. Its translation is CASSVAGVIYEQYF.

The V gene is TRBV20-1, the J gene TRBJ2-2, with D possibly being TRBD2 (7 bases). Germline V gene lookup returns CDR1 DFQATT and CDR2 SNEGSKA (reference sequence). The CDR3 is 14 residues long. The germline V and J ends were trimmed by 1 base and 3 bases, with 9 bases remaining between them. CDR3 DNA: TGCAGTGCTAGAGGGGAGGGGGACACCGGGGAGCTGTTTTTT. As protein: CSARGEGDTGELFF.

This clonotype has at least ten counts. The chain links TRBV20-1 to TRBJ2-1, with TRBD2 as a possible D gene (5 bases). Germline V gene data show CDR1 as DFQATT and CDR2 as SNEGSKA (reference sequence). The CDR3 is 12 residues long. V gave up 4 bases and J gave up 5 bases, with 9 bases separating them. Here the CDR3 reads CSAIRRHNEQFF. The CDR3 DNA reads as TGCAGTGCTATCCGGAGGCACAATGAGCAGTTCTTC.

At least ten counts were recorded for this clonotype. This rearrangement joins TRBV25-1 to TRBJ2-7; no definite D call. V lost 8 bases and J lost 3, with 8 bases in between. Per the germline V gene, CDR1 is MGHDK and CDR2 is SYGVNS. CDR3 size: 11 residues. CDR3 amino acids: CASPIYYEQYF. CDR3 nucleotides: TGTGCCAGCCCCATTTACTACGAGCAGTACTTC.

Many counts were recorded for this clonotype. The chain's CDR3 is CASSLGADALHF. The CDR3 DNA follows: TGTGCCAGCAGCTTAGGGGCCGACGCCCTCCACTTT. The V gene is TRBV7-6, the J gene TRBJ1-6; D uncertain. V lost 1 base and J lost 14, with 9 bases in between. This CDR3 contains 12 residues. Germline CDR1 and CDR2: SGHVS and FNYEAQ.

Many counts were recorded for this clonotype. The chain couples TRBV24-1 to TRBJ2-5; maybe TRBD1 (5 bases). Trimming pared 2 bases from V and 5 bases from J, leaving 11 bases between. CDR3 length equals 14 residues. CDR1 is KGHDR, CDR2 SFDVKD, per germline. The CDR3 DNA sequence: TGTGCCACCAGTGATTCAGGGTATCGGGAGACCCAGTACTTC. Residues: CATSDSGYRETQYF.

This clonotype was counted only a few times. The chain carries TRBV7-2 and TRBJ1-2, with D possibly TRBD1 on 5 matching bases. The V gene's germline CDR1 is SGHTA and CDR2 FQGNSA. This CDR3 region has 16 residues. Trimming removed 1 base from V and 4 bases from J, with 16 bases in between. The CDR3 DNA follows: TGTGCCAGCAGCTTAGGTTCAAGTGGCAGGGCCTATGGCTACACCTTC. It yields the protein CASSLGSSGRAYGYTF.

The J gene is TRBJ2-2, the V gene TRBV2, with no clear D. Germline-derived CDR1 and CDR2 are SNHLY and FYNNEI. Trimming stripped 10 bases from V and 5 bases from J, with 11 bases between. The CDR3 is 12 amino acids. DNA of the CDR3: TGTGCCACCCAAGTTATTACCGGGGAGCTGTTTTTT. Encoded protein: CATQVITGELFF.

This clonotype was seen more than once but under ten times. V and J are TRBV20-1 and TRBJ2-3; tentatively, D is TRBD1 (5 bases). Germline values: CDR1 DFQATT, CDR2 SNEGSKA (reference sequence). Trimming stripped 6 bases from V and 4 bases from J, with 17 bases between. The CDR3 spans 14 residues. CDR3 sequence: CSAIDSLGADTQYF. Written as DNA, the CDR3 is TGCAGTGCCATTGACAGCCTTGGGGCAGATACGCAGTATTTT.

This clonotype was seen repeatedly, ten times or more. The CDR3 sequence: CASSLEYTGELFF. The DNA of the CDR3 is TGTGCCAGCAGTTTAGAATACACCGGGGAGCTGTTTTTT. The J gene is TRBJ2-2, the V gene TRBV12-3 or TRBV12-4; D is unresolved. The CDR3 contains 13 residues. V lost 1 base to trimming and J lost 3 bases, with 3 bases between them.